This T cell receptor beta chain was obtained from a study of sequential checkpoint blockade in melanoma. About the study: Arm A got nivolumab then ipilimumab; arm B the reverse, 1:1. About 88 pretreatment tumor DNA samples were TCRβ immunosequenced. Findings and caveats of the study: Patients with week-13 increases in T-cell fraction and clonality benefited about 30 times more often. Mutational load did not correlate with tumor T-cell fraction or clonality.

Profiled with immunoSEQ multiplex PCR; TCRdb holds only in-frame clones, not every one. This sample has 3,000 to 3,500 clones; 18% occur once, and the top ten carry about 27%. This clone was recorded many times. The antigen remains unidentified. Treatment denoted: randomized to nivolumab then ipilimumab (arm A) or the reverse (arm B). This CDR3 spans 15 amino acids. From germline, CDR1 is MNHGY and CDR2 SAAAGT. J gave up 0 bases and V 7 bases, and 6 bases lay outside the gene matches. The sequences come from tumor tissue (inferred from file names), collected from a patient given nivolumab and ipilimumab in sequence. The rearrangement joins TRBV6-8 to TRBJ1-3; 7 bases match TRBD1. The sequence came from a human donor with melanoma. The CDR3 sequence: CASKLRDSSGNTIYF. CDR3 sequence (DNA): TGTGCCAGCAAACTCCGGGACAGCTCTGGAAACACCATATATTTT.